One and the same sample provided the 4 T cell receptor beta chains below, sequenced in a study of CD8 T cells in Susac syndrome. RNA in amounts of about 0.5 to 1 ug was reverse transcribed with random hexamers. MiXCR, applied by TCRdb to the immunoSEQ multiplex PCR reads, yields one record per CDR3 protein. The sample yields 150,000 to 250,000 distinct CDR3 sequences, around 96% seen once. Sequencing used CD4+ T cells from PBMCs. These receptors came from a human donor with multiple sclerosis.

The chain links TRBV27 to TRBJ2-7; the D gene could be TRBD1 or TRBD2 (7 bases each). Germline assignment: CDR1 MNHEY and CDR2 SMNVEV (reference sequence). V lost 6 bases, J lost 0 bases, and 12 bases lay in between. This CDR3 region has 14 residues. The CDR3 loop is CASSSRGGSYEQYF. Written as DNA, the CDR3 is TGTGCCAGCAGCTCCAGGGGGGGCTCCTACGAGCAGTACTTC.

The CDR3 spells CSAPDRANVLTF. The CDR3 DNA sequence: TGCAGTGCTCCCGACAGGGCCAACGTCCTGACTTTC. The chain combines TRBV20-1 with TRBJ2-6, with D uncertain. In germline, CDR1 is DFQATT, CDR2 SNEGSKA (reference sequence). Trimming stripped 5 bases from V and 5 bases from J, with 7 bases between. The CDR3 loop spans 12 amino acids.

This clonotype was counted a single time. The chain employs TRBV20-1 and TRBJ1-5; no firm D call. V shed 3 bases and J shed 0 bases, with 9 bases lying between them. The CDR3 totals 14 residues. Germline CDR1 DFQATT, CDR2 SNEGSKA (reference sequence). The CDR3, as DNA: TGCAGTGCTAGGGGTGCTGCTAGCAATCAGCCCCAGCATTTT. Its protein product is CSARGAASNQPQHF.

This chain uses TRBV12-3 or TRBV12-4 with TRBJ1-1; D might be TRBD1 (6 bases). Trimming removed 3 bases at V and 1 base at J, with 15 bases between. The CDR3 has 16 residues. CDR3: CASSFGPGTRNTEAFF. The CDR3 coding sequence is TGTGCCAGCAGTTTTGGCCCCGGGACACGGAACACTGAAGCTTTCTTT.